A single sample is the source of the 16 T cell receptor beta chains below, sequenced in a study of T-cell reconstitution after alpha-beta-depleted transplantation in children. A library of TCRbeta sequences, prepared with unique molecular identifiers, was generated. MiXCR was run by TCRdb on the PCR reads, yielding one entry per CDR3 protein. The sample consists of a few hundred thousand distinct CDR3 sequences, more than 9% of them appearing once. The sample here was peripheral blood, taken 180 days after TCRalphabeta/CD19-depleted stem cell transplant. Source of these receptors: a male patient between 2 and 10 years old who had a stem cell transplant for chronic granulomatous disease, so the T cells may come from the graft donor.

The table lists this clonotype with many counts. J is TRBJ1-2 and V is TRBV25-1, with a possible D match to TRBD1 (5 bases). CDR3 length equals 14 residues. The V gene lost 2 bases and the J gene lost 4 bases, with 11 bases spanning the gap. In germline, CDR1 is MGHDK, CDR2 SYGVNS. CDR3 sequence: CASSETRQSYGYTF. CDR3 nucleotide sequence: TGTGCCAGCAGTGAAACCCGACAGAGCTATGGCTACACCTTC.

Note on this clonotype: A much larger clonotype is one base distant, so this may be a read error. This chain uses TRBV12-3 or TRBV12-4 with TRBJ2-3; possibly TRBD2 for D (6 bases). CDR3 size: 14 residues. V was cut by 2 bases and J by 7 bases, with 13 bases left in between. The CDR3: CASSLIAGSYTQYF. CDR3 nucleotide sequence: TGTGCCAGCAGTTTAATTGCGGGGTCATATACGCAGTATTTT.

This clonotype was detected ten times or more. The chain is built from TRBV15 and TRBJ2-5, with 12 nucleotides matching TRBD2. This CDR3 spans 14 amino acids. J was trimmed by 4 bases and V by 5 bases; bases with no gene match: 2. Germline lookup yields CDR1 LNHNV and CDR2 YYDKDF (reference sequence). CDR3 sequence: CATSGGLAGETQYF. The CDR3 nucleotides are TGTGCCACCAGCGGGGGACTAGCGGGAGAGACCCAGTACTTC.

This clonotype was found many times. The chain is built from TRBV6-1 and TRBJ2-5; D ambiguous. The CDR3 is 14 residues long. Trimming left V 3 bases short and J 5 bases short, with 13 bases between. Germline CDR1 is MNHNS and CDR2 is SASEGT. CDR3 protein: CASSEDRLRETQYF. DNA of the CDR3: TGTGCCAGCAGTGAGGACCGCCTGAGGGAGACCCAGTACTTC.

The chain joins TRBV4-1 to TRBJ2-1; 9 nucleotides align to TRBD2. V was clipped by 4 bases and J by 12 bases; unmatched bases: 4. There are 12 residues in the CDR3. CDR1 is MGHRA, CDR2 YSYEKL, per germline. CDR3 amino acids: CASSPIAGAQFF. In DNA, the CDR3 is TGCGCCAGCAGCCCTATAGCGGGAGCGCAGTTCTTC.

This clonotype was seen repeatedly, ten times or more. The CDR3 reads CSVDKGSDYGYTF. The CDR3 DNA follows: TGCAGCGTTGATAAGGGGTCGGACTATGGCTACACCTTC. The chain carries TRBV29-1 and TRBJ1-2; D perhaps matches TRBD1 (5 bases). The V end lost 3 bases, the J end lost 3 bases, and 11 bases lay between the germline ends. The CDR3 spans 13 residues. Germline CDR1 and CDR2: SQVTM and ANQGSEA.

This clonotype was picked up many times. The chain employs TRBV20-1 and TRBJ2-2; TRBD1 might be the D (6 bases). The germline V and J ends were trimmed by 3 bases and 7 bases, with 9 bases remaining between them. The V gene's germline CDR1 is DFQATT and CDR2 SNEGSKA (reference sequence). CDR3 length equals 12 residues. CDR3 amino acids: CSASRGGGELFF. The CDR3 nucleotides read TGCAGTGCTAGTAGAGGGGGCGGGGAGCTGTTTTTT.

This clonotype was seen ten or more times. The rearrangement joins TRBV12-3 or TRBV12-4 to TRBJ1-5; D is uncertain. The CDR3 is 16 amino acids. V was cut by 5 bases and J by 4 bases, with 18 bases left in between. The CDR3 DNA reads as TGTGCCAGCAGTCCTAAGACACCTCTGAGGAATCAGCCCCAGCATTTT. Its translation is CASSPKTPLRNQPQHF.

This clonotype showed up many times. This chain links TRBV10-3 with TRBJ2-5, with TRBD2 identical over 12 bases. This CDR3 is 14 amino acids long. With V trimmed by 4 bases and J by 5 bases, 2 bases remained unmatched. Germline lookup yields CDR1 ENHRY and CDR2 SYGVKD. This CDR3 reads CAISGTSGVETQYF. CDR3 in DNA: TGTGCCATCAGTGGGACTAGCGGGGTCGAGACCCAGTACTTC.

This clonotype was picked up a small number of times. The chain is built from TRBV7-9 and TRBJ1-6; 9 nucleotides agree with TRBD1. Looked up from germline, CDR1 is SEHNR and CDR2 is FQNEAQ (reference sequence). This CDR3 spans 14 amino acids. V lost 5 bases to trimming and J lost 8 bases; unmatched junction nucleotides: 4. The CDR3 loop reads CASSLQGADSPLHF. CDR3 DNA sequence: TGTGCCAGCAGCCTACAGGGGGCTGATTCACCCCTCCACTTT.

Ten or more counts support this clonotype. The DNA for the CDR3 is TGCGCCAGCAGCCAAGTGCTGGGTAGCAATCAGCCCCAGCATTTT. This gives the protein CASSQVLGSNQPQHF. This chain links TRBV4-1 with TRBJ1-5; D is uncertain. Germline CDR1 is MGHRA and CDR2 is YSYEKL. V shed 1 base and J shed 0 bases, with 7 bases lying between them. The CDR3 runs 15 residues.

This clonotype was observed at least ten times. Written as DNA, the CDR3 is TGTGCCAGCTCAGCACTTTCCGCAGGGCGAAGGAACACTGAAGCTTTCTTT. Its protein product is CASSALSAGRRNTEAFF. The chain combines TRBV18 with TRBJ1-1; weak D call: TRBD1 (5 bases). This CDR3 comprises 17 residues. CDR1 and CDR2 from the germline V gene are KGHSH and LQKENI. Trimming cost V 5 bases and J 1 base, with 20 bases left between them. The complete variable domain, with remaining parts taken from reference TRBV18 and TRBJ1-1, reads NAGVMQNPRHLVRRRGQEARLRCSPMKGHSHVYWYRQLPEEGLKFMVYLQKENIIDESGMPKERFSAEFPKEGPSILRIQQVVRGDSAAYFCASSALSAGRRNTEAFFGQGTRLTVV.

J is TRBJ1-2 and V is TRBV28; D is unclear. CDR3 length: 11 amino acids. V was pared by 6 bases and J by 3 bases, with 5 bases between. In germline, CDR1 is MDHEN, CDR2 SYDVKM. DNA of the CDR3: TGTGCCAGCAGCCGGGACTATGGCTACACCTTC. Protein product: CASSRDYGYTF.

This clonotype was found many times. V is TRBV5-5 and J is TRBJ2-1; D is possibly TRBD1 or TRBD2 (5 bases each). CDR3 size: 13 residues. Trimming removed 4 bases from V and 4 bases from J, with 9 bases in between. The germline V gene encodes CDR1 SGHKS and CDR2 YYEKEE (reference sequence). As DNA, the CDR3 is TGTGCCAGCAGCCCGGGACCGTACAATGAGCAGTTCTTC. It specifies CASSPGPYNEQFF.

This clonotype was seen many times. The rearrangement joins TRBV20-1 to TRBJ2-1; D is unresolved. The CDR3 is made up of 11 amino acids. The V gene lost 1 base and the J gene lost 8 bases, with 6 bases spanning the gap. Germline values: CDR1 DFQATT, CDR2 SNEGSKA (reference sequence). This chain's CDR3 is CSARVLHEQFF. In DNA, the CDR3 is TGCAGTGCTAGAGTCCTCCATGAGCAGTTCTTC.

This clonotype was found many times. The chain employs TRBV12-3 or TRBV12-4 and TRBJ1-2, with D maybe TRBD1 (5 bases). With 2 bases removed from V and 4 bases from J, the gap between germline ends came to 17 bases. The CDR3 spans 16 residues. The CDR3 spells CASSLSNRPNLYGYTF. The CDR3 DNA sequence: TGTGCCAGCAGTTTAAGCAACAGGCCGAATCTCTATGGCTACACCTTC.